Listed below are T cell receptor beta chains from one sample, sequenced in a study of lymphopenia after photon versus proton radiotherapy. Sequencing used immunoSEQ multiplex PCR; TCRdb keeps in-frame clones, though not all of them. This sample has around 30,000 clones; about nine tenths occur once, and the top ten carry roughly 6.2%. This specimen consisted of peripheral blood, obtained from a patient treated with photon-based radiotherapy. All receptors derive from a woman in her 50s with pancreatic cancer. CDR3s include the opening cysteine and the closing phenylalanine or tryptophan. Fields, in order: clone size, J gene, D gene, V gene, CDR3 protein, CDR3 DNA. A D gene is named only where the DNA matches it firmly. Clone size is not always given. Where it is, it says once, few, many or a class for expanded clones.

size: .
J: TRBJ2-1
D: TRBD2
V: TRBV27
CDR3: CASSLGTSGINEQFF
DNA: TGTGCCAGCAGTTTAGGGACTAGCGGGATCAATGAGCAGTTCTTC

size: .
J: TRBJ1-2
D: TRBD1
V: TRBV6-6
CDR3: CASSYRDRGNGYTF
DNA: TGTGCCAGCAGTTACCGGGACAGGGGTAATGGCTACACCTTC

size: once
J: TRBJ2-2
D: .
V: TRBV7-3
CDR3: CASSLQGQVAGELFF
DNA: TGTGCCAGCAGCTTGCAGGGGCAGGTGGCCGGGGAGCTGTTTTTT

size: once
J: TRBJ1-5
D: TRBD1
V: TRBV7-9
CDR3: CASSLGQGDNQPQHF
DNA: TGTGCCAGCAGCTTGGGACAGGGGGACAATCAGCCCCAGCATTTT

size: once
J: TRBJ1-3
D: .
V: TRBV6-6
CDR3: CASSYQDSSGNTIYF
DNA: TGTGCCAGCAGTTACCAGGACAGCTCTGGAAACACCATATATTTT

size: .
J: TRBJ2-1
D: .
V: TRBV28
CDR3: CASSSLLDIGSYNEQFF
DNA: TGTGCCAGCAGCTCATTGCTGGACATAGGCTCCTACAATGAGCAGTTCTTC

size: .
J: TRBJ2-5
D: .
V: TRBV5-6
CDR3: CASSTRSSGGGETQYF
DNA: TGTGCCAGCAGCACACGGAGTAGCGGAGGGGGGGAGACCCAGTACTTC

size: .
J: TRBJ1-3
D: .
V: TRBV6-6
CDR3: CASSYKQGSSGNTIYF
DNA: TGTGCCAGCAGTTACAAACAGGGTTCCTCTGGAAACACCATATATTTT

size: .
J: TRBJ1-1
D: TRBD1
V: TRBV18
CDR3: CASSQQGMNTEAFF
DNA: TGTGCCAGCTCCCAACAGGGGATGAACACTGAAGCTTTCTTT

size: .
J: TRBJ2-7
D: .
V: TRBV11-2
CDR3: CASSPDGYEQYF
DNA: TGTGCCAGCAGTCCCGACGGTTACGAGCAGTACTTC

size: .
J: TRBJ2-2
D: TRBD2
V: TRBV11-3
CDR3: CASSSSGRGTGELFF
DNA: TGTGCCAGCAGCTCTAGCGGGAGGGGTACCGGGGAGCTGTTTTTT

size: .
J: TRBJ1-1
D: .
V: TRBV4-1
CDR3: CASSSDRQGIRTEAFF
DNA: TGCGCCAGCAGCTCGGATCGTCAGGGAATTAGGACTGAAGCTTTCTTT

size: .
J: TRBJ2-7
D: .
V: TRBV5-1
CDR3: CASSLVAPSYEQYF
DNA: TGCGCCAGCAGCTTGGTGGCGCCTTCCTACGAGCAGTACTTC

size: .
J: TRBJ2-4
D: .
V: TRBV7-8
CDR3: CASSLDYLAKNIQYF
DNA: TGTGCCAGCAGCTTGGACTACCTAGCCAAAAACATTCAGTACTTC

size: .
J: TRBJ1-3
D: TRBD1
V: TRBV10-2
CDR3: CASRDRGRDTIYF
DNA: TGCGCCAGCAGGGACAGGGGTCGAGACACCATATATTTT

size: .
J: TRBJ2-3
D: TRBD2
V: TRBV7-9
CDR3: CASSPTSEVTDTQYF
DNA: TGTGCCAGCAGCCCAACTAGCGAAGTCACAGATACGCAGTATTTT

size: .
J: TRBJ1-5
D: .
V: TRBV28
CDR3: CASSLFGGADNQPQHF
DNA: TGTGCCAGCAGTTTATTCGGGGGGGCGGACAATCAGCCCCAGCATTTT

size: .
J: TRBJ1-2
D: .
V: TRBV19
CDR3: CASHLDTSGGYTF
DNA: TGTGCCAGTCATCTAGACACATCGGGTGGCTACACCTTC

size: .
J: TRBJ1-1
D: .
V: TRBV6-5
CDR3: CASSYEQAGVAFF
DNA: TGTGCCAGCAGTTACGAGCAGGCAGGGGTGGCTTTCTTT

size: .
J: TRBJ2-1
D: .
V: TRBV19
CDR3: CASSIRPGSYNEQFF
DNA: TGTGCCAGTAGTATTAGGCCAGGCTCCTACAATGAGCAGTTCTTC

size: .
J: TRBJ1-1
D: TRBD1
V: TRBV6-6
CDR3: CATRTGDEWGTTEAFF
DNA: TGTGCCACCCGGACAGGGGACGAGTGGGGAACCACTGAAGCTTTCTTT

size: .
J: TRBJ2-7
D: TRBD2
V: TRBV19
CDR3: CASSIGLAGTYEQYF
DNA: TGTGCCAGTAGTATAGGTCTAGCGGGGACCTACGAGCAGTACTTC

size: few
J: TRBJ2-5
D: .
V: TRBV11-2
CDR3: CASSYGTATETQYF
DNA: TGTGCCAGCAGCTACGGGACTGCAACAGAGACCCAGTACTTC

size: .
J: TRBJ2-7
D: .
V: TRBV7-9
CDR3: CAAEGLTTYEQYF
DNA: TGTGCCGCAGAGGGGCTAACTACTTACGAGCAGTACTTC

size: .
J: TRBJ1-1
D: .
V: TRBV2
CDR3: CASSPSGTRAFF
DNA: TGTGCCAGCAGCCCGTCCGGGACAAGGGCTTTCTTT

size: .
J: TRBJ2-7
D: .
V: TRBV7-9
CDR3: CASSPVASDSYEQYF
DNA: TGTGCCAGCAGCCCGGTTGCTAGCGACTCCTACGAGCAGTACTTC

size: .
J: TRBJ2-3
D: TRBD2
V: TRBV4-2
CDR3: CASSQGTSGPGVGTQYF
DNA: TGTGCCAGCAGCCAGGGGACTAGCGGCCCAGGGGTCGGTACGCAGTATTTT

size: .
J: TRBJ2-7
D: TRBD1
V: TRBV10-1
CDR3: CASSKTGTGSVYEQYF
DNA: TGCGCCAGCAGCAAGACCGGGACAGGGAGCGTGTACGAGCAGTACTTC

size: .
J: TRBJ1-5
D: TRBD1
V: TRBV7-9
CDR3: CASSPDGQGRFQPQHF
DNA: TGTGCCAGCAGCCCTGATGGACAGGGTAGGTTTCAGCCCCAGCATTTT

size: .
J: TRBJ2-5
D: .
V: TRBV19
CDR3: CASSLQGWGETQYF
DNA: TGTGCCAGTAGTCTACAGGGTTGGGGAGAGACCCAGTACTTC

size: .
J: TRBJ2-3
D: .
V: TRBV7-9
CDR3: CASSLGVTSTDTQYF
DNA: TGTGCCAGCAGCTTAGGCGTAACTAGCACAGATACGCAGTATTTT

size: .
J: TRBJ2-1
D: TRBD2
V: TRBV11-2
CDR3: CASSFQPSGRGDEQFF
DNA: TGTGCCAGCAGCTTCCAACCTAGCGGGAGGGGCGATGAGCAGTTCTTC

size: few
J: TRBJ2-1
D: TRBD1
V: TRBV9
CDR3: CASSPRQGYNEQFF
DNA: TGTGCCAGCAGCCCTAGACAGGGCTACAATGAGCAGTTCTTC

size: .
J: TRBJ1-4
D: .
V: TRBV6-6
CDR3: CASRTPGDGEKLFF
DNA: TGTGCCAGCAGAACCCCAGGGGATGGCGAAAAACTGTTTTTT

size: .
J: TRBJ1-2
D: .
V: TRBV19
CDR3: CASSISGSARNYYGYTF
DNA: TGTGCCAGTAGTATAAGCGGCTCAGCTAGGAATTACTATGGCTACACCTTC

size: .
J: TRBJ1-1
D: TRBD1
V: TRBV30
CDR3: CAWSVYPDRGRRNTEAFF
DNA: TGTGCCTGGAGTGTCTATCCGGACAGGGGGCGACGGAACACTGAAGCTTTCTTT

size: .
J: TRBJ2-7
D: TRBD1
V: TRBV11-2
CDR3: CASSPRDRASYEQYF
DNA: TGTGCCAGCAGCCCGCGGGACAGGGCGTCCTACGAGCAGTACTTC

size: .
J: TRBJ1-1
D: .
V: TRBV6-5
CDR3: CASRRSGSRDTEAFF
DNA: TGTGCCAGCAGGAGATCAGGTTCCCGGGACACTGAAGCTTTCTTT

size: .
J: TRBJ2-5
D: TRBD2
V: TRBV28
CDR3: CASSPPPSGRRGETQYF
DNA: TGTGCCAGCAGTCCTCCCCCTAGCGGGAGGAGAGGAGAGACCCAGTACTTC

size: .
J: TRBJ2-7
D: .
V: TRBV2
CDR3: CASSARVGEQYF
DNA: TGTGCCAGCAGTGCCAGGGTCGGCGAGCAGTACTTC

size: once
J: TRBJ2-5
D: .
V: TRBV27
CDR3: CASSSDPRGTQYF
DNA: TGTGCCAGCAGTTCCGATCCCCGGGGGACCCAGTACTTC

size: .
J: TRBJ1-2
D: TRBD1
V: TRBV28
CDR3: CASSPLGQGVNYGYTF
DNA: TGTGCCAGCAGTCCCCTAGGACAGGGGGTTAACTATGGCTACACCTTC

size: .
J: TRBJ2-3
D: TRBD2
V: TRBV27
CDR3: CASSLRLAGVVTDTQYF
DNA: TGTGCCAGCAGTTTACGGTTGGCGGGAGTAGTAACAGATACGCAGTATTTT

size: .
J: TRBJ2-3
D: .
V: TRBV7-2
CDR3: CASSLRRGTDTQYF
DNA: TGTGCCAGCAGCTTAAGGAGGGGCACAGATACGCAGTATTTT

size: .
J: TRBJ1-3
D: TRBD1
V: TRBV5-1
CDR3: CASSRDRGGNTIYF
DNA: TGCGCCAGCAGCAGGGACAGGGGAGGAAACACCATATATTTT

size: .
J: TRBJ2-7
D: TRBD2
V: TRBV6-1
CDR3: CASSEGGSGAGGYEQYF
DNA: TGTGCCAGCAGTGAAGGAGGCTCAGGAGCGGGAGGGTACGAGCAGTACTTC

size: .
J: TRBJ2-1
D: .
V: TRBV7-2
CDR3: CASSLGDNEQFF
DNA: TGTGCCAGCAGCTTAGGAGACAATGAGCAGTTCTTC

size: once
J: TRBJ1-1
D: .
V: TRBV7-2
CDR3: CASSLFGRGRSNTEAFF
DNA: TGTGCCAGCAGCTTATTCGGCAGGGGACGGTCGAACACTGAAGCTTTCTTT

size: .
J: TRBJ1-6
D: .
V: TRBV30
CDR3: CAWGGDGYNSPLHF
DNA: TGTGCCTGGGGAGGGGACGGCTATAATTCACCCCTCCACTTT

size: .
J: TRBJ1-2
D: TRBD1
V: TRBV4-1
CDR3: CASSQDSGTGGGLGYTF
DNA: TGCGCCAGCAGCCAAGATAGTGGGACAGGGGGCGGACTTGGCTACACCTTC

size: .
J: TRBJ2-5
D: TRBD1
V: TRBV5-1
CDR3: CASSFTVTGGEETQYF
DNA: TGCGCCAGCAGCTTCACTGTGACAGGGGGTGAAGAGACCCAGTACTTC

size: .
J: TRBJ2-7
D: .
V: TRBV29-1
CDR3: CSVGNPLSYEQYF
DNA: TGCAGCGTTGGGAATCCACTCTCCTACGAGCAGTACTTC

size: .
J: TRBJ2-5
D: TRBD1
V: TRBV6-1
CDR3: CASSERTGGFGETQYF
DNA: TGTGCCAGCAGTGAAAGGACAGGGGGTTTTGGGGAGACCCAGTACTTC